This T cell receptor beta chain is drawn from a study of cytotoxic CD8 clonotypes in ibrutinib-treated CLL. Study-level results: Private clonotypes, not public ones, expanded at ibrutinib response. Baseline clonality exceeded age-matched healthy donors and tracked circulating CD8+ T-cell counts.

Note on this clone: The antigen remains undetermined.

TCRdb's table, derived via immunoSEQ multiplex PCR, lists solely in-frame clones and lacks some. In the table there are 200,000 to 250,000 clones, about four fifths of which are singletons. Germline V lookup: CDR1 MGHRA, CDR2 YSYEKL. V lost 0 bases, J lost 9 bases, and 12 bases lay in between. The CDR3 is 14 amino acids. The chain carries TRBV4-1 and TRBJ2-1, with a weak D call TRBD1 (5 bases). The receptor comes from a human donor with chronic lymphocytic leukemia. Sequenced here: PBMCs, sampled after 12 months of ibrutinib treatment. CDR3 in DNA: TGCGCCAGCAGCCAAGAGGGGTCAGGGCTTGAGCAGTTCTTC. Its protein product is CASSQEGSGLEQFF.